This paragraph covers one T cell receptor (beta chain) sequence. This sample is drawn from a study of blood T cell repertoires in COVID-19. Study summary: Acute and convalescent COVID-19 specimens originated in the United States, Italy and Spain. The cDNA or gDNA used as material had been derived from T cells, B-cell-depleted T cells, or PBMCs.

Study processing details: Reference gene primer amplification in the assay estimated nucleated cell counts. Profiling relied on immunoSEQ multiplex PCR, and the TCRdb table lists in-frame clones only, not all of them. V, J and clone size are those of that table, while D and trimming were read from the DNA. The sample comprises approximately 270,000 clones, about 89% of which are singletons, and about 8.7% rests with the top ten. CDR3 size: 19 residues. Trimming removed 5 bases from V and 6 bases from J; junction bases left unmatched: 17. CDR1 and CDR2 (germline): LNHDA, SQIVND (reference sequence). This chain connects TRBV19 to TRBJ2-2, with 11 bases identical to TRBD2. The source of this sequence is a man aged 35 to 55 with active or convalescent COVID-19. The sample consisted of peripheral blood. CDR3 region: CASSSRGSSGRGYAGELFF. CDR3 DNA sequence: TGTGCCAGTAGTTCCCGAGGGAGTAGCGGGAGGGGTTACGCCGGGGAGCTGTTTTTT.